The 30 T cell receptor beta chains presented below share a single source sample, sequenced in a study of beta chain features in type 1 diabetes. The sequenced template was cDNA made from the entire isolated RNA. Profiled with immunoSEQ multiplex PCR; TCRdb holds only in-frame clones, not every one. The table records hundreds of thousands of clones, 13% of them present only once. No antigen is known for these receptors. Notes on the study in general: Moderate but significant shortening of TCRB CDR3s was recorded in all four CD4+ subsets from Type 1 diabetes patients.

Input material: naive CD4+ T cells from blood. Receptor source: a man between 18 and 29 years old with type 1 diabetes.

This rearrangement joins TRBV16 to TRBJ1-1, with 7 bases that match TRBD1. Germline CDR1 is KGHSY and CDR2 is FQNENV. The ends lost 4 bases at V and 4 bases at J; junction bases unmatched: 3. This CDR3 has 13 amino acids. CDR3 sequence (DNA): TGTGCCAGCAGCCTTGCAGGGGGCACTGAAGCTTTCTTT. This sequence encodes CASSLAGGTEAFF.

CDR3 DNA: TGTGCCAGCAGTCGAGAGGACGCGAACACTGAAGCTTTCTTT. Its translation is CASSREDANTEAFF. V gene TRBV6-6 combines with J gene TRBJ1-1; D gene unclear. Germline CDR1 is MNHNY and CDR2 is SVGAGI (reference sequence). V lost 5 bases and J 1 base, leaving 11 bases between the germline ends. The CDR3 sequence is 14 residues long.

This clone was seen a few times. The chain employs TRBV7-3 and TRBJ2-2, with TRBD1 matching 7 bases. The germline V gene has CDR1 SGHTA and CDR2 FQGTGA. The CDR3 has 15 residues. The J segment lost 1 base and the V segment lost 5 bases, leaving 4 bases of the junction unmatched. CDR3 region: CASSRTGQNTGELFF. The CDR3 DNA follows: TGTGCCAGCAGCAGGACAGGCCAGAACACCGGGGAGCTGTTTTTT.

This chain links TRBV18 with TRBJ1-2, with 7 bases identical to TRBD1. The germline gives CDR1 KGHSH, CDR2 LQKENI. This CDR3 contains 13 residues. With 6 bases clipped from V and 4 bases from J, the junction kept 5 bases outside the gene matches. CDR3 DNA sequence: TGTGCCAGCTCGCCTACAGGGGTCTATGGCTACACCTTC. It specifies CASSPTGVYGYTF.

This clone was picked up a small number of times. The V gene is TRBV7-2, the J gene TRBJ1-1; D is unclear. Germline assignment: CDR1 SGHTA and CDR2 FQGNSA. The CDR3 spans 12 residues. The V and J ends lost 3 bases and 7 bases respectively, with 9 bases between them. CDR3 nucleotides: TGTGCCAGCAGCTTGTTAAGAATTGAAGCTTTCTTT. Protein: CASSLLRIEAFF.

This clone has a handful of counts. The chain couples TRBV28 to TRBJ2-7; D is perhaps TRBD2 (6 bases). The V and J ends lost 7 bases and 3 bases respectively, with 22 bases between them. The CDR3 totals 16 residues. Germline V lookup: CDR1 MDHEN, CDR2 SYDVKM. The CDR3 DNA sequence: TGTGCCAGCACTTCCCAGGGACTCCCGAAGCGCTACGAGCAGTACTTC. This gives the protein CASTSQGLPKRYEQYF.

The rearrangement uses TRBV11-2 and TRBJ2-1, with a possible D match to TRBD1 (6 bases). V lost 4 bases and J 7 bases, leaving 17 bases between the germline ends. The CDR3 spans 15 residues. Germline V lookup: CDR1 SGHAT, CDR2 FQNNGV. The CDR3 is CASSSLTGWGNEQFF. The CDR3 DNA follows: TGTGCCAGCAGCTCCCTGACAGGCTGGGGGAATGAGCAGTTCTTC. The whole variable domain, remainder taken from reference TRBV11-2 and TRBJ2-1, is EAGVAQSPRYKIIEKRQSVAFWCNPISGHATLYWYQQILGQGPKLLIQFQNNGVVDDSQLPKDRFSAERLKGVDSTLKIQPAKLEDSAVYLCASSSLTGWGNEQFFGPGTRLTVL.

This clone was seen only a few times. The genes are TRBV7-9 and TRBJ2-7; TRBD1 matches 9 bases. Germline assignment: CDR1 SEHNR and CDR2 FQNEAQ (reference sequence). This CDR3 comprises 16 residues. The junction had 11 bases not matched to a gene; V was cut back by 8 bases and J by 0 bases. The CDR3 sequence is CASGSMGQGHSYEQYF. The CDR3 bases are TGTGCCAGCGGCTCGATGGGACAGGGACACTCCTACGAGCAGTACTTC. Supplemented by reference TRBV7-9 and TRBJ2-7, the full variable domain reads DTGVSQNPRHKITKRGQNVTFRCDPISEHNRLYWYRQTLGQGPEFLTYFQNEAQLEKSRLLSDRFSAERPKGSFSTLEIQRTEQGDSAMYLCASGSMGQGHSYEQYFGPGTRLTVT.

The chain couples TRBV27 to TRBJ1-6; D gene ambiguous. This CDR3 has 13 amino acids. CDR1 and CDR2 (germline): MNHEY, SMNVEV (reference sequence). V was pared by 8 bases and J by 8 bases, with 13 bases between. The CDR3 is CASGRGWDSPLHF. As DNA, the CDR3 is TGTGCCAGCGGGAGAGGTTGGGATTCACCCCTCCACTTT.

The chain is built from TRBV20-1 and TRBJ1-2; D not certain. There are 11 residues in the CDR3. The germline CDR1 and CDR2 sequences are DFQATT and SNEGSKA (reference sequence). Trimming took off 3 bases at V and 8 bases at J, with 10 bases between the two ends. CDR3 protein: CSAREVQGYTF. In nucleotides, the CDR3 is TGCAGTGCTAGGGAGGTGCAGGGCTACACCTTC.

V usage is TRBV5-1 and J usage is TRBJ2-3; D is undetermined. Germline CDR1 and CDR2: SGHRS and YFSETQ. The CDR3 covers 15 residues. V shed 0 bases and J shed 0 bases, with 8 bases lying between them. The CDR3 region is CASSLVPASTDTQYF. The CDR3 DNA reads TGCGCCAGCAGCTTGGTACCAGCTAGCACAGATACGCAGTATTTT.

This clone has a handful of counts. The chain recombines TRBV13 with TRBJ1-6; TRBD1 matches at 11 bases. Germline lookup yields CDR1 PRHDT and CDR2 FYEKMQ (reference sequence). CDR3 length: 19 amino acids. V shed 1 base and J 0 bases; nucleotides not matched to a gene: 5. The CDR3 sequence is CASSLADRGQSSYNSPLHF. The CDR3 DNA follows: TGTGCCAGCAGCTTAGCGGACAGGGGGCAGAGCTCCTATAATTCACCCCTCCACTTT.

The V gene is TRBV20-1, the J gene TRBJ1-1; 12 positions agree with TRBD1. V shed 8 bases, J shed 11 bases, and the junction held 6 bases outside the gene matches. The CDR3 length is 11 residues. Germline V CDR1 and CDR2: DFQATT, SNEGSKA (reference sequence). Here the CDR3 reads CSPSGQGAAFF. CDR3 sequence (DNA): TGCAGTCCATCGGGACAGGGGGCCGCTTTCTTT.

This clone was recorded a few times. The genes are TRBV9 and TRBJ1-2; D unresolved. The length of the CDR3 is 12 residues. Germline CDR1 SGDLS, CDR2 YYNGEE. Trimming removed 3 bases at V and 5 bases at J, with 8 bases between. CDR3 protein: CASSAPGYGYTF. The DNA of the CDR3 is TGTGCCAGCAGCGCCCCGGGATATGGCTACACCTTC.

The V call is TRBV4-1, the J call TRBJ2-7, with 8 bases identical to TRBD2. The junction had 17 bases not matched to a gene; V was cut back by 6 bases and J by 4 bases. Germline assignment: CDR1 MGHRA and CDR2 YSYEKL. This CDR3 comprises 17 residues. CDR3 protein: CASSAGTRWGEEYEQYF. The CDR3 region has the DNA TGCGCCAGCAGTGCCGGGACTAGATGGGGCGAGGAATACGAGCAGTACTTC.

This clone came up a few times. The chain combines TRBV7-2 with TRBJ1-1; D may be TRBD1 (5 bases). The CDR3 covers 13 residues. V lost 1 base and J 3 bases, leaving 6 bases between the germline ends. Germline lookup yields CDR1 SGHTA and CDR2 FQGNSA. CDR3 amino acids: CASSLVGDTEAFF. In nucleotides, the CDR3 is TGTGCCAGCAGCTTAGTGGGGGACACTGAAGCTTTCTTT.

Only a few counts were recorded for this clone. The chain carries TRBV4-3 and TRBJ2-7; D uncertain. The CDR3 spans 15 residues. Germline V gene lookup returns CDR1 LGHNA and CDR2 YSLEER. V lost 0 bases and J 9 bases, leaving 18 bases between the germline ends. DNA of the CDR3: TGCGCCAGCAGCCAAGATCTCCGGGCCTTCGATGGGCAGTACTTC. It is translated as CASSQDLRAFDGQYF.

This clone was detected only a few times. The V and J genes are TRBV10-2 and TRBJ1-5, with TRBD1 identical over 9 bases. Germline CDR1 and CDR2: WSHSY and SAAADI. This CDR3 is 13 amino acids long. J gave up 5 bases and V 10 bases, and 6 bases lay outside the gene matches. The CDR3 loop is CATLGQGDQPQHF. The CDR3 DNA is TGCGCCACCCTGGGACAGGGAGATCAGCCCCAGCATTTT.

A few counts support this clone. CDR3 coding DNA: TGTGCCACCAGCAGAGATGGGGGTTTGGTACGTCAGCCCCAGCATTTT. This translates into CATSRDGGLVRQPQHF. The J gene is TRBJ1-5, the V gene TRBV15; D is perhaps TRBD1 (5 bases). This CDR3 has 16 amino acids. Trimming removed 0 bases at V and 6 bases at J, with 15 bases between. Germline assignment: CDR1 LNHNV and CDR2 YYDKDF (reference sequence).

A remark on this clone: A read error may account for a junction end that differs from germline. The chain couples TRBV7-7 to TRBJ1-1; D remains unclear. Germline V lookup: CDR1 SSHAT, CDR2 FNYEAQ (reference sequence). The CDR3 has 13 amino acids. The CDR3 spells CASSSTMNTEAFF. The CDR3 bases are TGTGCTAGCAGCTCGACTATGAACACTGAAGCTTTCTTT.

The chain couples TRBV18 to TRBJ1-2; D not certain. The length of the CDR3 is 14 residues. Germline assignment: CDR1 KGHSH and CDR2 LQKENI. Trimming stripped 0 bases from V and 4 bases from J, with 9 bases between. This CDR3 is CASSPPSFTYGYTF. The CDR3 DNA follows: TGTGCCAGCTCACCACCGTCATTTACCTATGGCTACACCTTC.

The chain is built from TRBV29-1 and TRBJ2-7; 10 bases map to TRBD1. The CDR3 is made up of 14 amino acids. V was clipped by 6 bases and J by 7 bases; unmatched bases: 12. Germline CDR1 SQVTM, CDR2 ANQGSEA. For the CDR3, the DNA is TGCAGCGTCCGGTCCCGGGACAGGGGAGAAGAGCAGTACTTC. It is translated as CSVRSRDRGEEQYF.

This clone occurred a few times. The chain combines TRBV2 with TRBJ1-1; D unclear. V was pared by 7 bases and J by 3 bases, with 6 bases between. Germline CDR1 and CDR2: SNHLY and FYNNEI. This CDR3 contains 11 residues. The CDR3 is CASKRYTEAFF. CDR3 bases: TGTGCCAGCAAGCGGTACACTGAAGCTTTCTTT.

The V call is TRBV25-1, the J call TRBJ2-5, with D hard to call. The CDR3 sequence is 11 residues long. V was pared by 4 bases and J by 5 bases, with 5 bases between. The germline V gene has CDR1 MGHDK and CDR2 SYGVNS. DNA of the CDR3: TGTGCCAGCAGTGTTGAGGAGACCCAGTACTTC. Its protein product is CASSVEETQYF.

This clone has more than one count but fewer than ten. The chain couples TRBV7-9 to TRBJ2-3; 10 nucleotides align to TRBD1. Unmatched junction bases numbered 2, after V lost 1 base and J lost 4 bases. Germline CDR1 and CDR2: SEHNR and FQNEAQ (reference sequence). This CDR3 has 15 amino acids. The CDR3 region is CASSLGGQGADTQYF. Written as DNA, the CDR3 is TGTGCCAGCAGCTTAGGTGGACAGGGGGCAGATACGCAGTATTTT.

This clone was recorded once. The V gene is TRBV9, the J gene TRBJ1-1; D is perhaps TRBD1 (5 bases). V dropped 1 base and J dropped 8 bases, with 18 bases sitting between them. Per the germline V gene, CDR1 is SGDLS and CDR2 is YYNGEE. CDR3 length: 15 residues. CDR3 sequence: CASSVLTPTGPEAFF. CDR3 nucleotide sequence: TGTGCCAGCAGCGTATTAACCCCCACGGGGCCCGAAGCTTTCTTT.

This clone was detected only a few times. In DNA form, the CDR3 reads TGTGCCAGCAGCCCGTTAAGTGAGCCGAACACTGAAGCTTTCTTT. It translates to CASSPLSEPNTEAFF. The J gene is TRBJ1-1, the V gene TRBV5-4; the D is unclear. Trimming pared 4 bases from V and 1 base from J, leaving 14 bases between. CDR1 is SGHNT, CDR2 YYREEE, per germline (reference sequence). The length of the CDR3 is 15 residues.

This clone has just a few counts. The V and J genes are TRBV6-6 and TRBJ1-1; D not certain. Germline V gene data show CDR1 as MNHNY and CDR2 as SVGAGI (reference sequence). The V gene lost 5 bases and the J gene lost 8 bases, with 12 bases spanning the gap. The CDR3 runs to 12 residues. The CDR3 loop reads CASSLSQGEAFF. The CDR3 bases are TGTGCCAGCAGTCTAAGCCAAGGGGAAGCTTTCTTT.

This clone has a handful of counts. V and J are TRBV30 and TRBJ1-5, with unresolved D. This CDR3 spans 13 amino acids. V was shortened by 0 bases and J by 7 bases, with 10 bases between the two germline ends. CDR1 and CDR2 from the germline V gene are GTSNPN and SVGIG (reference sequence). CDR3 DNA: TGTGCCTGGAGTGTATCAGGATTGCAGCCCCAGCATTTT. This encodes CAWSVSGLQPQHF.

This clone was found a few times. CDR3 DNA sequence: TGTGCCAGCAGCGTAGAGGAGAACACTGAAGCTTTCTTT. As protein: CASSVEENTEAFF. The chain links TRBV9 to TRBJ1-1; D gene uncertain. The CDR3 is 13 amino acids. Trimming took 0 bases from V and 1 from J, leaving 4 bases between them. Germline lookup yields CDR1 SGDLS and CDR2 YYNGEE.